The rows below give T cell receptor beta chains drawn from one sample of a study of OX40 agonist ivuxolimab in advanced cancers. Profiled with immunoSEQ multiplex PCR; TCRdb holds only in-frame clones, not every one. The sample lists approximately 47,000 clones, approximately 90% occurring once. The input for sequencing was CD4+ or CD8+ T cells sorted from blood, taken in a trial of the OX40 agonist ivuxolimab. The source is an adult with an advanced solid tumor such as melanoma, head and neck, liver or kidney cancer. Each CDR3 is given with its conserved first and last residue. A D gene is named only where the DNA matches it firmly. Clone size is given for some rows only: seen once, a few or many times, or a class if the clone is expanded.

j_call | clone_size | d_call | v_call | cdr3_aa | cdr3_nt
TRBJ1-2 | - | TRBD1 | TRBV11-2 | CASSLIPGTGDSYYGYTF | TGTGCCAGCAGCTTAATCCCCGGGACAGGGGACTCCTACTATGGCTACACCTTC
TRBJ1-5 | - | - | TRBV11-2 | CASSLPWGVRWPQHF | TGTGCCAGCAGCTTACCTTGGGGCGTCCGGTGGCCCCAGCATTTT
TRBJ2-1 | - | - | TRBV6-5 | CASMSDGDEQFF | TGTGCCAGCATGAGCGATGGGGATGAGCAGTTCTTC
TRBJ2-1 | - | TRBD2 | TRBV7-3 | CASSFGLAGLNEQFF | TGTGCCAGCAGCTTTGGGCTAGCGGGACTTAATGAGCAGTTCTTC
TRBJ2-1 | - | - | TRBV6-5 | CASRLEVSYNEQFF | TGTGCCAGCAGGCTCGAGGTTTCCTACAATGAGCAGTTCTTC
TRBJ2-1 | - | - | TRBV7-9 | CASSLEGLNEQFF | TGTGCCAGCAGCTTAGAAGGATTAAATGAGCAGTTCTTC
TRBJ2-3 | - | TRBD2 | TRBV7-9 | CASSLEVELAGSDTQYF | TGTGCCAGCAGCTTAGAAGTGGAACTAGCGGGGTCAGATACGCAGTATTTT
TRBJ1-2 | - | TRBD1 | TRBV19 | CASSGPYRGRADYGYTF | TGTGCCAGTAGTGGCCCATACAGGGGGCGGGCAGACTATGGCTACACCTTC
TRBJ1-5 | - | - | TRBV19 | CASTQRALNQPQHF | TGTGCCAGTACCCAGAGGGCTTTAAATCAGCCCCAGCATTTT
TRBJ1-2 | - | - | TRBV19 | CASSMGWGYGYTF | TGTGCCAGTAGTATGGGATGGGGCTATGGCTACACCTTC
TRBJ2-7 | once | TRBD2 | TRBV27 | CASSPMVRGGEQYF | TGTGCCAGCAGTCCCATGGTCCGGGGGGGCGAGCAGTACTTC
TRBJ2-7 | - | - | TRBV29-1 | CSVGAPDRPLYEQYF | TGCAGCGTTGGGGCCCCAGACAGGCCACTCTACGAGCAGTACTTC
TRBJ1-1 | - | - | TRBV6-5 | CASSHRGGSTEAFF | TGTGCCAGCAGCCACCGGGGCGGGAGCACTGAAGCTTTCTTT
TRBJ1-1 | - | - | TRBV28 | CASSFNRNTEAFF | TGTGCCAGCAGTTTTAATAGGAACACTGAAGCTTTCTTT
TRBJ2-7 | - | - | TRBV4-3 | CASSQEATASSYEQYF | TGCGCCAGCAGCCAAGAAGCGACGGCGAGCTCCTACGAGCAGTACTTC
TRBJ2-2 | few | - | TRBV25-1 | CASISPRGELFF | TGTGCCAGCATATCGCCAAGAGGGGAGCTGTTTTTT
TRBJ1-2 | - | - | TRBV5-1 | CASSQDYGYTF | TGCGCCAGCAGCCAGGACTATGGCTACACCTTC
TRBJ2-7 | - | - | TRBV10-3 | CAISEGNYEQYF | TGTGCCATCAGTGAAGGCAACTACGAGCAGTACTTC
TRBJ1-5 | once | - | TRBV28 | CASSPVRPQHF | TGTGCCAGCAGCCCGGTGCGGCCCCAGCATTTT
TRBJ2-7 | - | - | TRBV5-1 | CASSSGPQGGISYEQYF | TGCGCCAGCAGCTCCGGCCCCCAGGGGGGGATCTCCTACGAGCAGTACTTC
TRBJ1-5 | - | - | TRBV6-1 | CASRGGAYASQPQHF | TGTGCCAGCAGGGGGGGGGCTTATGCGAGTCAGCCCCAGCATTTT
TRBJ2-1 | - | - | TRBV30 | CAWSHNEQFF | TGTGCCTGGAGCCACAATGAGCAGTTCTTC
TRBJ2-7 | - | - | TRBV7-9 | CASSPRLGPHEQYF | TGTGCCAGCAGCCCCAGACTAGGCCCTCACGAGCAGTACTTC
TRBJ2-7 | - | TRBD1 | TRBV29-1 | CSVEETGPGGAFGEQYF | TGCAGCGTTGAAGAAACGGGACCAGGGGGCGCTTTTGGCGAGCAGTACTTC
TRBJ1-1 | once | - | TRBV6-4 | CASSETGNTEAFF | TGTGCCAGCAGTGAGACGGGAAACACTGAAGCTTTCTTT
TRBJ2-7 | few | - | TRBV11-1 | CASSFSSSYEQYF | TGTGCCAGCAGCTTCTCCAGTTCCTACGAGCAGTACTTC
TRBJ2-4 | - | - | TRBV21-1 | CATGDRGRPAKNIQYF | TGTGCCACCGGGGACAGGGGGCGACCGGCCAAAAACATTCAGTACTTC
TRBJ2-3 | few | - | TRBV9 | CASSATRDLSTDTQYF | TGTGCCAGCAGCGCCACCAGGGACTTGAGCACAGATACGCAGTATTTT
TRBJ1-5 | - | - | TRBV11-2 | CASSLTDYSNQPQHF | TGTGCCAGCAGCCTTACAGATTATAGCAATCAGCCCCAGCATTTT
TRBJ2-1 | - | - | TRBV5-6 | CASSLRDHYRPPHHNEQFF | TGTGCCAGCAGCCTCCGGGATCACTACAGACCGCCCCACCACAATGAGCAGTTCTTC
TRBJ1-5 | - | TRBD1 | TRBV6-5 | CASSSLRQGRNQPQHF | TGTGCCAGCAGTTCCCTCCGACAGGGACGAAATCAGCCCCAGCATTTT
TRBJ1-1 | - | - | TRBV7-9 | CASSQTETGMNTEAFF | TGTGCCAGCAGCCAAACAGAAACCGGCATGAACACTGAAGCTTTCTTT